This entry lists 29 T cell receptor beta chains sequenced from one sample in a study of tumor-infiltrating lymphocytes in primary liver carcinoma. It was from roughly 20-30 mg of unsorted bulk tissue that RNA and DNA were co-extracted. Constant-region priming of around 500 ng total RNA yielded TCR beta cDNA. ARM-PCR was slightly modified, and three nested multiplex PCR rounds with it gave rise to the TCR beta libraries. Two initial PCR rounds of around 9 cycles each paired TRBV1-TRBV30 forward primers with a C-beta reverse primer. TCRdb fed the multiplex PCR reads into MiXCR, producing one record per CDR3 protein. The data contain 75,000 or so distinct CDR3 sequences, 60% to 75% of them singletons. The specimen sequenced was liver tumor tissue from sampling region 4. Noted subset: tumor region T4, right-lateral pole. These receptors were taken from a middle-aged man with primary liver carcinoma and hepatitis B virus infection.

This clonotype was seen only a few times. The missing conserved phenylalanine or tryptophan at the end of this CDR3 makes a read error likely. The genes are TRBV29-1 and TRBJ2-1; 11 nucleotides agree with TRBD2. CDR3 length equals 13 residues. Germline V gene lookup returns CDR1 SQVTM and CDR2 ANQGSEA. In DNA, the CDR3 is TGCAGTGTTGGGGGACTAGCGGACAATGAGCAGTTCCTC. Protein product: CSVGGLADNEQFL.

The chain carries TRBV10-3 and TRBJ1-1; a weak D match, TRBD1 (6 bases). The CDR3 runs to 14 residues. The germline V gene encodes CDR1 ENHRY and CDR2 SYGVKD. The CDR3 spells CDTRPTGGGPKAFF. In DNA, the CDR3 is TGTGACACGCGACCGACAGGAGGCGGACCTAAAGCTTTCTTT.

The genes are TRBV4-2 and TRBJ2-7, with 11 bases identical to TRBD2. Germline CDR1 and CDR2: LGHNA and YNFKEQ. Trimming took 6 bases from V and 2 from J; bases not matched to a gene: 12. CDR3 length: 17 amino acids. CDR3 sequence reads: CASSPRFLAGGTYEQYF. The CDR3, as DNA: TGTGCCAGCAGTCCTCGTTTCCTAGCGGGAGGCACCTACGAGCAGTACTTC.

Regarding this clonotype: Given the absence of the conserved phenylalanine or tryptophan at the CDR3 end, a read error is likely. The chain carries TRBV6-1 and TRBJ2-7, with D uncertain. Germline CDR1 MNHNS, CDR2 SASEGT. CDR3 length: 12 residues. The CDR3: CASSGPSHEQYL. CDR3 in DNA: TGCGCCAGCAGTGGGCCCTCCCACGAGCAGTACTTA.

Concerning this clonotype itself: A read error is possible here, since a much larger clone lies one base away. The chain uses TRBV2 and TRBJ2-7; no clear D gene. This CDR3 has 12 amino acids. Germline V gene sequence: CDR1 SNHLY, CDR2 FYNNEI. The V and J ends lost 6 bases and 0 bases respectively, with 6 bases between them. As DNA, the CDR3 is TGTGCCAGCAGGATGAGCTCCTACGAGCAGTACTTC. Translated: CASRMSSYEQYF.

This clonotype was seen repeatedly, ten times or more. V gene TRBV29-1 combines with J gene TRBJ1-2; 7 bases agree with TRBD1. CDR3 length: 11 residues. Germline V lookup: CDR1 SQVTM, CDR2 ANQGSEA. Trimming removed 4 bases from V and 9 bases from J; junction bases left unmatched: 5. Here the CDR3 reads CSVARQGRYTF. CDR3 nucleotide sequence: TGCAGCGTTGCCCGACAGGGCCGCTACACCTTC.

This clonotype was counted a single time. The chain uses TRBV14 and TRBJ2-2, with D maybe TRBD2 (5 bases). The CDR3 contains 17 residues. Germline V CDR1 and CDR2: SGHDN, FVKESK. V was trimmed by 6 bases and J by 5 bases, leaving 22 bases between them. CDR3 DNA sequence: TGTGCCAGCAGACCAAGCTCCCGGGATACTAGAACCGGGGAGCTGTTTTTT. Its translation: CASRPSSRDTRTGELFF.

As regards this clonotype: A read error may produce the germline difference seen at one junction end. J is TRBJ1-4 and V is TRBV29-1, with D tentatively TRBD1 (6 bases). The germline CDR1 and CDR2 sequences are SQVTM and ANQGSEA. This CDR3 comprises 12 residues. In DNA, the CDR3 is TGCAACGTTCAGGGGTTGGATGAAAAAGTGTTTTTT. As protein: CNVQGLDEKVFF.

This clonotype was counted ten times or more. This sequence joins TRBV6-5 and TRBJ2-7, with TRBD1 matching over 9 bases. V was pared by 4 bases and J by 1 base, with 2 bases of the junction left unmatched. CDR1 is MNHEY and CDR2 is SVGAGI in the germline V gene. The length of the CDR3 is 14 residues. This CDR3 reads CASSLTGGSYEQYF. In DNA, the CDR3 is TGTGCCAGCAGTTTGACAGGGGGGTCCTACGAGCAGTACTTC.

This clonotype was observed a few times. One junction end disagrees with the germline gene, perhaps due to a read error. The chain recombines TRBV7-9 with TRBJ2-1, with a tentative D call TRBD2 (5 bases). The CDR3 runs 15 residues. The germline V gene has CDR1 SEHNR and CDR2 FQNEAQ (reference sequence). CDR3 residues: CTSSPTGEKYNEQFF. The CDR3 region has the DNA TGTACCAGCAGCCCAACTGGGGAGAAGTATAATGAGCAGTTCTTC.

The J gene is TRBJ2-7, the V gene TRBV29-1; 10 bases align to TRBD1. The J segment lost 6 bases and the V segment lost 7 bases, leaving 12 bases of the junction unmatched. The germline gives CDR1 SQVTM, CDR2 ANQGSEA. The CDR3 has 14 residues. The CDR3 DNA follows: TGCAGCGCTGGAGTCGGGACAGGGGACAGCGAGCAGTACTTC. The encoded protein is CSAGVGTGDSEQYF.

Of note for this clonotype: The conserved closing phenylalanine or tryptophan is absent in this CDR3, likely reflecting a read error. V gene TRBV11-2 combines with J gene TRBJ2-2; possible D gene TRBD2, 6 bases. Looked up from germline, CDR1 is SGHAT and CDR2 is FQNNGV. This CDR3 is 16 amino acids long. The CDR3 DNA sequence: TGTGCCAGCAGCTTTGAAGATCATGATAGGACCGGGGGGCTGTTTCTT. Translated: CASSFEDHDRTGGLFL.

This clonotype was detected once. A much larger clone is a single base away; this may be a read error. The chain joins TRBV7-8 to TRBJ1-5, with a possible D match to TRBD1 (6 bases). The CDR3 contains 17 residues. CDR1 SGHVS and CDR2 FQNEAQ come from the germline V gene. V was shortened by 6 bases and J by 0 bases, with 18 bases between the two germline ends. CDR3 protein: CASRSKWGGLSNQPQHF. The CDR3 nucleotides read TGTGCCAGCAGATCCAAATGGGGGGGCCTTAGCAATCAGCCCCAGCATTTT. Combining the CDR3 with reference TRBV7-8 and TRBJ1-5 gives the whole variable domain GAGVSQSPRYKVAKRGQDVALRCDPISGHVSLFWYQQALGQGPEFLTYFQNEAQLDKSGLPSDRFFAERPEGSVSTLKIQRTQQEDSAVYLCASRSKWGGLSNQPQHFGDGTRLSIL.

Concerning this clonotype: One junction end disagrees with the germline gene, perhaps due to a read error. The chain carries TRBV10-3 and TRBJ2-3; 7 nucleotides agree with TRBD2. The V gene's germline CDR1 is ENHRY and CDR2 SYGVKD. The CDR3 covers 15 residues. CDR3 sequence (DNA): TGTACCATCAGTGAGATCGCTAGCGGAGGAGATGCGCAGTATTTT. Its protein is CTISEIASGGDAQYF.

As concerns this clonotype: At one end, the junction sequence differs from germline, possibly due to a read error. The V and J genes are TRBV12-3 or TRBV12-4 and TRBJ2-5; D possibly corresponds to TRBD1 (6 bases). The CDR3 is 13 residues long. The CDR3 spells CTSSPGQSGTQYF. As DNA, the CDR3 is TGTACCAGCAGCCCAGGACAGTCCGGGACCCAGTACTTT.

Comment on this clonotype: At one end, the junction sequence differs from germline, possibly due to a read error. The rearrangement links TRBV18 to TRBJ2-2; TRBD1 might be the D (5 bases). The germline gives CDR1 KGHSH, CDR2 LQKENI. There are 12 residues in the CDR3. For the CDR3, the DNA is TGTGCCAGCTCACCCAGGGATTCGGAGCCGTTTTTT. This sequence encodes CASSPRDSEPFF.

Points on this clonotype: Possible read error: a much larger clone is one base away. The chain links TRBV6-6 to TRBJ2-2; a possible D gene is TRBD1 (6 bases). CDR1 and CDR2 (germline): MNHNY, SVGAGI (reference sequence). CDR3 length equals 15 residues. V dropped 1 base and J dropped 3 bases, with 9 bases sitting between them. The DNA of the CDR3 is TGTGCCAGCAGTTACTACAGGGTGGACACCGGGGAGCTGTTTTTT. As protein: CASSYYRVDTGELFF.

The J gene is TRBJ1-4, the V gene TRBV15, with D unresolved. The V end lost 8 bases, the J end lost 8 bases, and 21 bases lay between the germline ends. The CDR3 extends over 15 amino acids. CDR1 is LNHNV, CDR2 YYDKDF, per germline (reference sequence). CDR3 amino acids: CATCPMREGREKLFF. The CDR3 bases are TGTGCCACCTGCCCGATGAGGGAAGGAAGGGAAAAACTGTTTTTT.

In the case of this clonotype: The junction departs from germline at one end; a sequencing error may be responsible. CDR3 protein: CASSLTGSVTGELLF. CDR3 DNA sequence: TGTGCCAGTTCATTGACAGGGTCGGTCACCGGGGAGCTGCTTTTT. The V gene is TRBV28, the J gene TRBJ2-2, with 7 bases fitting TRBD1. This CDR3 spans 15 amino acids. Looked up from germline, CDR1 is MDHEN and CDR2 is SYDVKM. Variable domain in full (rest from reference TRBV28 and TRBJ2-2): DVKVTQSSRYLVKRTGEKVFLECVQDMDHENMFWYRQDPGLGLRLIYFSYDVKMKEKGDIPEGYSVSREKKERFSLILESASTNQTSMYLCASSLTGSVTGELLFGEGSRLTVL.

The chain is built from TRBV6-5 and TRBJ2-7, with 7 bases fitting TRBD2. Germline CDR1 reads MNHEY; CDR2 reads SVGAGI. This CDR3 has 16 residues. The V and J ends lost 3 bases and 2 bases, in that order; junction bases with no gene match: 10. This CDR3 reads CASSYLGGSPPYEQYF. The CDR3 DNA reads as TGTGCCAGCAGTTATTTGGGCGGGAGCCCCCCCTACGAGCAGTACTTC.

To note about this clonotype: The CDR3 ends on some other residue instead of the conserved phenylalanine or tryptophan, so this is likely a read error. Because the CDR3's place on the DNA is in doubt, the DNA is left out and the CDR3 is given as listed by TCRdb. The chain couples TRBV6-2 or TRBV6-3 to TRBJ2-6; TRBD1, as called in the table, went unchecked against the DNA. A total of 16 residues make up the CDR3, ends included. Germline V gene lookup returns CDR1 MNHEY and CDR2 SVGEGT. The CDR3 is CASSYPGQGRANVLNL.

This clonotype was detected ten times or more. The V gene is TRBV28, the J gene TRBJ2-2, with D uncertain. The CDR3 has 16 amino acids. The germline V gene has CDR1 MDHEN and CDR2 SYDVKM. The V end was cut by 5 bases, the J end by 0 bases, with 13 bases between. CDR3 sequence reads: CASSPHGLPNTGELFF. The CDR3 nucleotides read TGTGCCAGCAGTCCACATGGGCTGCCGAACACCGGGGAGCTGTTTTTT.

Note on this clonotype: One end of the junction fails to match germline, which may point to a read error. The chain links TRBV6-5 to TRBJ2-6; the D gene is possibly TRBD1 (6 bases). This CDR3 spans 18 amino acids. CDR1 is MNHEY, CDR2 SVGAGI, per germline. The DNA for the CDR3 is TGTGCCAGCAGTCATTGGACAGTGATGAAAGCTGGGGCTAACGTCCTGACTTTC. It encodes CASSHWTVMKAGANVLTF.

A remark on this clonotype: Here the CDR3 omits its conserved ending phenylalanine or tryptophan, so a read error is the likely source. This rearrangement joins TRBV6-1 to TRBJ1-1; D is unclear. The germline V gene encodes CDR1 MNHNS and CDR2 SASEGT. There are 12 residues in the CDR3. V was cut by 7 bases and J by 5 bases, with 11 bases left in between. CDR3 in amino acids: CASMVQRTEAFL. CDR3 nucleotides: TGTGCCAGCATGGTGCAGCGAACTGAAGCTTTCCTT.

The chain carries TRBV12-3 or TRBV12-4 and TRBJ2-3; 8 nucleotides align to TRBD2. The CDR3 totals 16 residues. Trimming took 4 bases from V and 2 from J; bases not matched to a gene: 8. The CDR3: CASSSPVLAVTDTQYF. DNA for the CDR3: TGTGCCAGCAGTTCTCCCGTACTAGCGGTCACAGATACGCAGTATTTT.

Comment on this clonotype: A much more abundant neighbour one base away suggests this may be a read error. The gene calls are TRBV6-5 and TRBJ1-6; unclear D gene. Germline CDR1 is MNHEY and CDR2 is SVGAGI. There are 15 residues in the CDR3. CDR3 loop: CASGYLGTYNSPLHF. For the CDR3, the DNA is TGTGCCAGCGGTTACTTGGGCACCTATAATTCACCCCTCCACTTT.

Concerning this clonotype: The junction does not match germline at one end; this may be a read error. The rearrangement links TRBV10-3 to TRBJ2-1; 11 bases are a match to TRBD1. The length of the CDR3 is 13 residues. CDR1 ENHRY and CDR2 SYGVKD come from the germline V gene. DNA for the CDR3: TGTGCCATCAGGAGGACAGGGGGCGATGAGCACTTCTTC. It codes for CAIRRTGGDEHFF.

This clonotype was observed a few times. The chain uses TRBV28 and TRBJ2-1; D is tentatively TRBD1 or TRBD2 (5 bases each). From germline, CDR1 is MDHEN and CDR2 SYDVKM. The CDR3 runs to 14 residues. V gave up 3 bases and J gave up 7 bases, with 13 bases separating them. This chain's CDR3 is CASSFGGVYNEQFF. The CDR3 DNA reads TGTGCCAGCAGTTTTGGGGGAGTTTATAATGAGCAGTTCTTC.

In regard to this clonotype: One end of the junction varies from germline; a read error may be responsible. CDR3 protein: CASTTGELDRHTDTQYF. The CDR3 region has the DNA TGTGCCAGCACCACTGGGGAACTAGACCGACACACAGATACACAGTATTTT. This sequence joins TRBV28 and TRBJ2-3, with D possibly being TRBD2 (5 bases). The CDR3 is made up of 17 amino acids. The germline V gene has CDR1 MDHEN and CDR2 SYDVKM.